This entry lists 9 T cell receptor beta chains sequenced from one sample in a study of radiotherapy plus CTLA-4 blockade in lung cancer. Measured with immunoSEQ multiplex PCR; TCRdb has only the in-frame clones, and not every one. This sample has approximately 82,000 clones, with roughly four fifths found just once. Material: peripheral blood, obtained from a patient treated with radiotherapy plus ipilimumab. The origin of the receptors is a human donor with non-small cell lung cancer that progressed on radiotherapy plus ipilimumab.

The genes are TRBV7-2 and TRBJ1-2; TRBD1 matches at 10 bases. V lost 5 bases to trimming and J lost 7 bases; unmatched junction nucleotides: 7. The CDR3 is made up of 14 amino acids. Germline V gives CDR1 SGHTA, CDR2 FQGNSA. The CDR3 region has the DNA TGTGCCAGCAGCCTAGACAGGGGGCTGGCTGGCTACACCTTC. Its protein product is CASSLDRGLAGYTF.

This rearrangement joins TRBV10-3 to TRBJ1-1, with a tentative D call TRBD1 (6 bases). Germline-derived CDR1 and CDR2 are ENHRY and SYGVKD. Trimming took off 5 bases at V and 4 bases at J, with 14 bases between the two ends. CDR3 length equals 14 residues. CDR3 sequence (DNA): TGTGCCATCAGTAAGGAAGGGGGAGCCACTGAAGCTTTCTTT. Translation: CAISKEGGATEAFF.

The chain recombines TRBV9 with TRBJ2-3, with D unclear. V gave up 3 bases and J gave up 5 bases, with 4 bases separating them. This CDR3 spans 11 amino acids. Germline V CDR1 and CDR2: SGDLS, YYNGEE. CDR3 in DNA: TGTGCCAGCAGCGCCCAAGATACGCAGTATTTT. It codes for CASSAQDTQYF.

V and J are TRBV5-4 and TRBJ1-1; 10 bases are a match to TRBD1. The CDR3 has 16 amino acids. The germline gives CDR1 SGHNT, CDR2 YYREEE (reference sequence). J gave up 10 bases and V 0 bases, and 12 bases lay outside the gene matches. CDR3 nucleotides: TGTGCCAGCAGCTTGGGCCGGGACAGGGGTCTTCTTGGAGCTTTCTTT. It encodes CASSLGRDRGLLGAFF.

A single count supports this clone. V and J are TRBV7-6 and TRBJ2-5, with a tentative D call TRBD2 (5 bases). This CDR3 is 18 amino acids long. Trimming took off 5 bases at V and 1 base at J, with 23 bases between the two ends. Germline V lookup: CDR1 SGHVS, CDR2 FNYEAQ. The CDR3 DNA sequence: TGTGCCAGCAGCACGGGGTCACGTGTGGCGGGCCTCCAAGAGACCCAGTACTTC. Encoded protein: CASSTGSRVAGLQETQYF.

This rearrangement joins TRBV7-2 to TRBJ2-7; possible D gene TRBD2, 6 bases. The CDR3 runs 13 residues. CDR1 SGHTA and CDR2 FQGNSA come from the germline V gene. Trimming took 4 bases from V and 2 from J, leaving 9 bases between them. The CDR3 loop is CASSSGTPYEQYF. CDR3 coding DNA: TGTGCCAGCAGCTCCGGGACTCCCTACGAGCAGTACTTC.

The rearrangement joins TRBV7-8 to TRBJ1-1; D gene ambiguous. CDR3 length equals 15 residues. The V end was cut by 2 bases, the J end by 0 bases, with 10 bases between. Germline V gives CDR1 SGHVS, CDR2 FQNEAQ. CDR3 nucleotides: TGTGCCAGCAGCTTATTCGGTAGGATGAACACTGAAGCTTTCTTT. Translated, it gives CASSLFGRMNTEAFF.

The chain joins TRBV6-5 to TRBJ2-3; D is possibly TRBD1 (5 bases). Germline loops: CDR1 MNHEY, CDR2 SVGAGI. This CDR3 is 16 amino acids long. V was clipped by 0 bases and J by 2 bases, with 12 bases between them. The DNA for the CDR3 is TGTGCCAGCAGTTACTCCGGACAACTCTACACAGATACGCAGTATTTT. It yields the protein CASSYSGQLYTDTQYF.

The V call is TRBV5-6, the J call TRBJ1-1; D possibly corresponds to TRBD1 (6 bases). Germline lookup yields CDR1 SGHDT and CDR2 YYEEEE. The CDR3 extends over 13 amino acids. The V end lost 4 bases, the J end lost 6 bases, and 13 bases lay between the germline ends. CDR3 sequence reads: CASSPRQVAEAFF. The CDR3 region has the DNA TGTGCCAGCAGCCCAAGACAGGTCGCTGAAGCTTTCTTT.